These 30 T cell receptor beta chains were all obtained from the same sample, sequenced in a study of cytomegalovirus exposure and HLA in healthy donors. The PCR contained 60 Vbeta and 13 Jbeta primers. Method: immunoSEQ multiplex PCR; TCRdb's copy keeps in-frame clones and lacks some. The sample lists a few hundred thousand clones, around 75% occurring once. Sequenced sample: PBMCs. The receptors originated from a woman younger than 45 in good health and CMV-seronegative.

In this sample, this clone turned up a few times. The chain carries TRBV5-1 and TRBJ2-1; 9 positions agree with TRBD1. Per the germline V gene, CDR1 is SGHRS and CDR2 is YFSETQ. The CDR3 is 16 amino acids. The V gene end was trimmed by 7 bases and the J gene end by 7 bases; junction bases not matched to a gene: 15. The CDR3 loop is CASFQGPGGTGNEQFF. The CDR3 coding sequence is TGCGCCAGCTTCCAAGGCCCTGGCGGGACAGGGAATGAGCAGTTCTTC.

The chain recombines TRBV18 with TRBJ2-7; a weak D match, TRBD2 (5 bases). Germline CDR1 and CDR2: KGHSH and LQKENI. The germline V and J ends were trimmed by 2 bases and 4 bases, with 15 bases remaining between them. The CDR3 totals 15 residues. The CDR3 reads CASSPNGMSGYEQYF. The CDR3 nucleotides read TGTGCCAGCTCACCAAACGGGATGTCCGGGTACGAGCAGTACTTC.

This clone has just a few counts. This chain uses TRBV2 with TRBJ1-3, with D maybe TRBD1 (5 bases). V lost 3 bases to trimming and J lost 7 bases, with 10 bases between them. The germline gives CDR1 SNHLY, CDR2 FYNNEI. This CDR3 spans 13 amino acids. CDR3 sequence: CASSEDQGNTIYF. The CDR3 nucleotides read TGTGCCAGCAGTGAGGACCAGGGTAACACCATATATTTT.

This chain connects TRBV9 to TRBJ1-1, with D maybe TRBD1 (5 bases). The CDR3 consists of 13 residues. V gave up 4 bases and J gave up 5 bases, with 12 bases separating them. Germline V gene lookup returns CDR1 SGDLS and CDR2 YYNGEE. DNA for the CDR3: TGTGCCAGCAGCCCAACCGGGGGTACTGAAGCTTTCTTT. Protein: CASSPTGGTEAFF.

This chain links TRBV6-6 with TRBJ1-5, with D maybe TRBD1 (5 bases). Germline CDR1 MNHNY, CDR2 SVGAGI (reference sequence). Trimming left V 2 bases short and J 4 bases short, with 12 bases between. The CDR3 contains 15 residues. The CDR3 sequence: CASSYRERGNQPQHF. The CDR3 DNA follows: TGTGCCAGCAGTTACAGGGAAAGGGGTAATCAGCCCCAGCATTTT.

J is TRBJ2-3 and V is TRBV19; the D gene is possibly TRBD2 (5 bases). Per germline, CDR1 LNHDA and CDR2 SQIVND (reference sequence). The CDR3 contains 17 residues. V gave up 3 bases and J gave up 4 bases, with 20 bases separating them. The CDR3 DNA is TGTGCCAGTAGTATGTCTATGAGAGGGTCCCGAGCAGATACGCAGTATTTT. Translation gives CASSMSMRGSRADTQYF.

V and J are TRBV4-1 and TRBJ2-1, with 7 bases fitting TRBD2. The CDR3 covers 16 residues. Germline trimming cut 4 bases from V and 3 bases from J; bases unmatched to any gene: 9. Per germline, CDR1 MGHRA and CDR2 YSYEKL. This CDR3 reads CASSLVPGGVYNEQFF. The CDR3 DNA is TGCGCCAGCAGCCTAGTCCCGGGGGGTGTCTACAATGAGCAGTTCTTC.

A word on this clone: The junction departs from the called germline gene at one end, perhaps through a read error. This chain links TRBV6-1 with TRBJ1-2; 8 bases align to TRBD1. CDR3 length: 18 amino acids. The germline V gene has CDR1 MNHNS and CDR2 SASEGT. CDR3 region: CAISDRIRDRTINYGYTF. As DNA, the CDR3 is TGTGCCATCAGTGACCGGATCCGGGACAGGACTATTAACTATGGCTACACCTTC.

V gene TRBV25-1 combines with J gene TRBJ2-4; D may be TRBD2 (5 bases). This CDR3 is 14 amino acids long. Germline loops: CDR1 MGHDK, CDR2 SYGVNS. The V end was cut by 4 bases, the J end by 9 bases, with 16 bases between. The CDR3 region has the DNA TGTGCCAGCAGTGGACATCCCGTCGGAGGCATTCAGTACTTC. Its protein is CASSGHPVGGIQYF. Full variable domain (missing parts from reference TRBV25-1 and TRBJ2-4): EADIYQTPRYLVIGTGKKITLECSQTMGHDKMYWYQQDPGMELHLIHYSYGVNSTEKGDLSSESTVSRIRTEHFPLTLESARPSHTSQYLCASSGHPVGGIQYFGAGTRLSVL.

The sample holds a few counts of this clone. This chain links TRBV14 with TRBJ1-1; TRBD1 might be the D (5 bases). CDR3 length equals 14 residues. Per the germline V gene, CDR1 is SGHDN and CDR2 is FVKESK. The V end lost 1 base, the J end lost 10 bases, and 16 bases lay between the germline ends. CDR3 residues: CASSQVVGGDRAFF. The CDR3 DNA sequence: TGTGCCAGCAGCCAAGTCGTGGGAGGGGATCGAGCTTTCTTT.

The chain recombines TRBV29-1 with TRBJ2-2, with TRBD2 identical over 10 bases. Germline values: CDR1 SQVTM, CDR2 ANQGSEA. J lost 7 bases, V lost 4 bases, and 6 bases had no gene match. CDR3 length equals 14 residues. The CDR3 DNA reads as TGCAGCGTTGCCAGCGGGGGGGCTAGCGGGGAGCTGTTTTTT. Its protein product is CSVASGGASGELFF.

Comment on this clone: This specimen includes other DNA sequences encoding the same CDR3. The chain carries TRBV9 and TRBJ2-5; 8 bases are shared with TRBD1. This CDR3 has 17 amino acids. V was clipped by 1 base and J by 4 bases; unmatched bases: 12. Germline V gives CDR1 SGDLS, CDR2 YYNGEE. The CDR3 here is CASSVQGAGIEGETQYF. The CDR3 nucleotides are TGTGCCAGCAGCGTACAGGGGGCTGGGATCGAGGGAGAGACCCAGTACTTC.

This clone was counted only a few times. The CDR3 region is CAWTTGTYNEQFF. The CDR3 nucleotides are TGTGCCTGGACCACGGGTACCTACAATGAGCAGTTCTTC. The rearrangement links TRBV30 to TRBJ2-1, with D unclear. Germline CDR1 and CDR2: GTSNPN and SVGIG (reference sequence). The V end was cut by 4 bases, the J end by 2 bases, with 9 bases between. The CDR3 is made up of 13 amino acids.

For the CDR3, the DNA is TGTGCCTGGGACGCCACCATGAGGCTTGTGCGCTATGGCTACACCTTC. Translating gives CAWDATMRLVRYGYTF. V and J are TRBV30 and TRBJ1-2, with D hard to call. The CDR3 contains 16 residues. V was clipped by 5 bases and J by 4 bases, with 23 bases between them. The germline CDR1 and CDR2 sequences are GTSNPN and SVGIG (reference sequence).

The chain combines TRBV5-1 with TRBJ2-3; D is unresolved. Germline lookup yields CDR1 SGHRS and CDR2 YFSETQ. CDR3 length equals 14 residues. V shed 1 base and J shed 2 bases, with 8 bases lying between them. This chain's CDR3 is CASSLNSFTDTQYF. The CDR3 bases are TGCGCCAGCAGCTTGAACAGCTTCACAGATACGCAGTATTTT.

The CDR3 is CASSLGYRGEETQYF. In DNA, the CDR3 is TGTGCCAGCAGCTTAGGGTACAGGGGGGAAGAGACCCAGTACTTC. The chain links TRBV11-3 to TRBJ2-5; TRBD1 aligns across 8 bases. Germline CDR1 SGHNT, CDR2 YENEEA. Trimming took 1 base from V and 3 from J; bases not matched to a gene: 4. This CDR3 has 15 residues.

CDR3 sequence: CASSSRLAGEGADTQYF. In DNA, the CDR3 is TGTGCCAGCAGCTCCCGACTAGCGGGGGAAGGAGCAGATACGCAGTATTTT. This chain joins TRBV9 and TRBJ2-3, with 12 positions matching TRBD2. Per germline, CDR1 SGDLS and CDR2 YYNGEE. This CDR3 comprises 17 residues. The V and J ends lost 4 bases and 4 bases, in that order; junction bases with no gene match: 10.

The V and J genes are TRBV2 and TRBJ1-1, with D perhaps matching TRBD1 (5 bases). The ends were cut back, 2 bases at V and 4 bases at J, with 8 bases in the middle. The CDR3 extends over 13 amino acids. Germline loops: CDR1 SNHLY, CDR2 FYNNEI. The CDR3 coding sequence is TGTGCCAGCAGTGAATGGGGGGGCACTGAAGCTTTCTTT. This encodes CASSEWGGTEAFF.

This chain uses TRBV10-3 with TRBJ1-4, with unresolved D. Trimming shortened V by 0 bases and J by 4 bases, and 12 bases separated the two germline ends. Germline CDR1 and CDR2: ENHRY and SYGVKD. The CDR3 totals 16 residues. CDR3 amino acids: CAISESIGGLNEKLFF. The CDR3 nucleotides are TGTGCCATCAGTGAGTCGATTGGCGGACTTAATGAAAAACTGTTTTTT.

The chain uses TRBV2 and TRBJ2-5, with D possibly TRBD1 on 6 matching bases. The J call may be mistaken, given a closer DNA end match to TRBJ2-7. There are 14 residues in the CDR3. Per the germline V gene, CDR1 is SNHLY and CDR2 is FYNNEI. The CDR3, as DNA: TGTGCCAGCGCCCCCGGGACAAGGCCCTACGAGCAGTACTTC. Protein sequence: CASAPGTRPYEQYF.

This rearrangement joins TRBV5-5 to TRBJ2-2, with 11 bases lining up with TRBD2. Germline lookup yields CDR1 SGHKS and CDR2 YYEKEE (reference sequence). There are 15 residues in the CDR3. V lost 5 bases to trimming and J lost 8 bases; unmatched junction nucleotides: 8. The CDR3 DNA reads TGTGCCAGCAGGCTACTAGCGGGGGCCATAGGGGAGCTGTTTTTT. Translating gives CASRLLAGAIGELFF.

This sequence joins TRBV2 and TRBJ1-3, with 8 bases lining up with TRBD1. Germline-derived CDR1 and CDR2 are SNHLY and FYNNEI. The V segment lost 5 bases and the J segment 4 bases; nucleotides outside the gene matches: 19. The CDR3 has 19 residues. CDR3 protein: CASSFGQGVELSPGNTIYF. Here the CDR3 DNA reads TGTGCCAGCAGTTTTGGACAGGGTGTGGAATTGAGCCCAGGAAACACCATATATTTT.

CDR3 residues: CASSWGGQGEAGELFF. CDR3 bases: TGTGCCAGCAGTTGGGGCGGGCAGGGGGAGGCCGGGGAGCTGTTTTTT. V usage is TRBV27 and J usage is TRBJ2-2, with D possibly TRBD1 on 7 matching bases. Germline-derived CDR1 and CDR2 are MNHEY and SMNVEV (reference sequence). The CDR3 is 16 residues long. V lost 4 bases, J lost 6 bases, and 18 bases lay in between.

V usage is TRBV9 and J usage is TRBJ2-3; D possibly corresponds to TRBD2 (6 bases). The CDR3 consists of 13 residues. Looked up from germline, CDR1 is SGDLS and CDR2 is YYNGEE. V was pared by 3 bases and J by 6 bases, with 11 bases between. The CDR3 sequence is CASSGDLADTQYF. CDR3 coding DNA: TGTGCCAGCAGCGGGGACTTAGCCGATACGCAGTATTTT. The whole variable domain, remainder taken from reference TRBV9 and TRBJ2-3, is DSGVTQTPKHLITATGQRVTLRCSPRSGDLSVYWYQQSLDQGLQFLIQYYNGEERAKGNILERFSAQQFPDLHSELNLSSLELGDSALYFCASSGDLADTQYFGPGTRLTVL.

The V and J genes are TRBV18 and TRBJ2-6; 8 bases fit TRBD1. Germline V gives CDR1 KGHSH, CDR2 LQKENI. This CDR3 region has 16 residues. The V segment lost 2 bases and the J segment 2 bases; nucleotides outside the gene matches: 2. Here the CDR3 reads CASSPSRGPGANVLTF. CDR3 nucleotide sequence: TGTGCCAGCTCACCATCCAGGGGGCCTGGGGCCAACGTCCTGACTTTC.

This clone was observed a single time. The rearrangement joins TRBV9 to TRBJ2-1; TRBD2 agrees at 8 bases. V lost 3 bases, J lost 8 bases, and 10 bases stayed unmatched. Germline CDR1 SGDLS, CDR2 YYNGEE. The CDR3 covers 15 residues. The CDR3 sequence is CASSDSGSQADEQFF. The CDR3 nucleotides are TGTGCCAGCAGCGACAGCGGGAGCCAAGCGGATGAGCAGTTCTTC.

As for this clone: In the same sample, other DNA sequences code for this CDR3. The chain combines TRBV6-5 with TRBJ2-7, with D tentatively TRBD1 (5 bases). V gave up 3 bases and J gave up 1 base, with 7 bases separating them. Germline values: CDR1 MNHEY, CDR2 SVGAGI. This CDR3 spans 13 amino acids. The CDR3 region has the DNA TGTGCCAGCAGTTATGACAGTTCCTACGAGCAGTACTTC. This sequence encodes CASSYDSSYEQYF.

This clone was counted a few times. The chain is built from TRBV30 and TRBJ2-5; possible D gene TRBD1, 6 bases. The J call may be wrong; the DNA end is better matched by TRBJ2-7. CDR3 length equals 13 residues. Germline V lookup: CDR1 GTSNPN, CDR2 SVGIG (reference sequence). The CDR3 bases are TGTGCCTGGGAGGGGGACGGGACCTACGAGCAGTACTTC. This translates into CAWEGDGTYEQYF.

This chain links TRBV7-2 with TRBJ1-2, with 9 bases lining up with TRBD1. The V gene's germline CDR1 is SGHTA and CDR2 FQGNSA. This CDR3 is 14 amino acids long. Trimming took 5 bases from V and 3 from J; bases not matched to a gene: 4. The CDR3 nucleotides read TGTGCCAGCAGCCCGGACAGGGGCGACTATGGCTACACCTTC. Encoded protein: CASSPDRGDYGYTF.

The chain recombines TRBV29-1 with TRBJ2-3, with 8 bases lining up with TRBD2. This CDR3 comprises 21 residues. Looked up from germline, CDR1 is SQVTM and CDR2 is ANQGSEA. Unmatched junction bases numbered 28, after V lost 8 bases and J lost 0 bases. The CDR3 loop reads CSFGSVKGLAGAMTSTDTQYF. CDR3 nucleotide sequence: TGCAGCTTTGGCTCCGTAAAGGGGCTAGCGGGTGCTATGACTAGCACAGATACGCAGTATTTT.